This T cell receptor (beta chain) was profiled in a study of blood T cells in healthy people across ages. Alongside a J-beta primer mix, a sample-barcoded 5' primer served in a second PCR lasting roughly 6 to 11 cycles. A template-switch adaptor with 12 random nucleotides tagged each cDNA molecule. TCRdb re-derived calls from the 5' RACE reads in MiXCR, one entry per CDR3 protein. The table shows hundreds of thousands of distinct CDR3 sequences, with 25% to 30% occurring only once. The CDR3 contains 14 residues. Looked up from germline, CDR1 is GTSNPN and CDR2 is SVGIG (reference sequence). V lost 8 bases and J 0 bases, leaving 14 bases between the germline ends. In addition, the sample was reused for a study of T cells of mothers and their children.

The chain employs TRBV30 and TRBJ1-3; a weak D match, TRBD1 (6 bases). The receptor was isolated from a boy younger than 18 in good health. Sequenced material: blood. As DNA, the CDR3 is TGTGCCATCCGACAGGCGAGCTCTGGAAACACCATATATTTT. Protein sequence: CAIRQASSGNTIYF.